This is a list of T cell receptor beta chains from one sample in a study of beta chain features in type 1 diabetes. Libraries were prepared by immunoSEQ multiplex PCR; TCRdb keeps only in-frame clonotypes and omits some of them. The sample has around 600,000 clones, over 10% seen once; the top ten hold roughly 0.11%. Source material: naive CD4+ T cells from blood. The receptors derive from a man younger than 40 with type 1 diabetes. CDR3s include the opening cysteine and the closing phenylalanine or tryptophan. The D gene is left open where the match is weak. The size entry is marked missing in some rows and otherwise reads once, few, many or a size class.

16,-,TRBJ2-7,TRBV28,TRBD1,TGTGCCAGCAGTGTCTTTACAGGGGCCGCTGTCTACGAGCAGTACTTC,CASSVFTGAAVYEQYF
17,few,TRBJ2-2,TRBV7-8,TRBD2,TGTGCCAGCAGCTTTACAGCGGGGGGGCCGGACACCGGGGAGCTGTTTTTT,CASSFTAGGPDTGELFF
15,-,TRBJ1-2,TRBV7-9,TRBD1,TGTGCCAGCTCTAGGGACAGGCCAGCTAACTATGGCTACACCTTC,CASSRDRPANYGYTF
14,-,TRBJ2-7,TRBV10-3,-,TGTGCCATCAGCTTCGGGCAGCAAACCTACGAGCAGTACTTC,CAISFGQQTYEQYF
17,-,TRBJ1-1,TRBV9,-,TGTGCCAGCAGCGTAGCGGCAGGATCTATCTTGAACACTGAAGCTTTCTTT,CASSVAAGSILNTEAFF
13,few,TRBJ2-2,TRBV6-5,-,TGTGCCAGCAGACTTCAGGACACCGGGGAGCTGTTTTTT,CASRLQDTGELFF
15,few,TRBJ1-2,TRBV14,TRBD1,TGTGCCAGCAGCCAAGGGAGGGGGCTCTCCTATGGCTACACCTTC,CASSQGRGLSYGYTF
11,-,TRBJ1-3,TRBV20-1,-,TGCAGTGCTAGGGGTGGAAACACCATATATTTT,CSARGGNTIYF
14,few,TRBJ1-1,TRBV7-9,TRBD1,TGTGCCAGCAGCTTAGGGACAGGCAACACTGAAGCTTTCTTT,CASSLGTGNTEAFF
15,few,TRBJ1-4,TRBV4-3,-,TGCGCCAGCAGCCAAGACATCCAACATAATGAAAAACTGTTTTTT,CASSQDIQHNEKLFF
17,-,TRBJ1-1,TRBV14,-,TGTGCCAGCAGCTACTCTCCCCCGGGGGGCATGAACACTGAAGCTTTCTTT,CASSYSPPGGMNTEAFF
14,-,TRBJ2-7,TRBV7-9,-,TGTGCCAGCAGCACAGGACATCCTATCTACGAGCAGTACTTC,CASSTGHPIYEQYF
13,-,TRBJ2-5,TRBV18,-,TGTGCCAGCTCACCACCGGCGGGAGAGACCCAGTACTTC,CASSPPAGETQYF
15,-,TRBJ1-2,TRBV6-5,TRBD1,TGTGCCAGCAACAAGCGGACAGGGGCGAACTATGGCTACACCTTC,CASNKRTGANYGYTF
14,few,TRBJ1-1,TRBV7-9,-,TGTGCCAGCAGCTTATATGGGGGGAACACTGAAGCTTTCTTT,CASSLYGGNTEAFF
14,-,TRBJ2-1,TRBV5-4,-,TGTGCCAGCAGCTTGGAAAGGGCGGGTAATGAGCAGTTCTTC,CASSLERAGNEQFF
13,-,TRBJ1-5,TRBV7-9,-,TGTGCCAGCAGCCCGGATGGCGATCAGCCCCAGCATTTT,CASSPDGDQPQHF
15,-,TRBJ2-3,TRBV5-1,TRBD2,TGCGCCAGCAGCCGGACTAGCGGGGGGCCAGATACGCAGTATTTT,CASSRTSGGPDTQYF
14,few,TRBJ2-7,TRBV19,-,TGTGCCAGTAGTAGACAGATAAGAGTCTACGAGCAGTACTTC,CASSRQIRVYEQYF
14,few,TRBJ2-7,TRBV7-3,TRBD1,TGTGCCAGCAGCAAAACAGGGGGGCCCTACGAGCAGTACTTC,CASSKTGGPYEQYF
12,few,TRBJ2-5,TRBV29-1,-,TGCAGCGTTGACAGGAGACAAGAGACCCAGTACTTC,CSVDRRQETQYF
13,few,TRBJ2-5,TRBV7-2,-,TGTGCCAGCAGCCCGCACCCTGAAGAGACCCAGTACTTC,CASSPHPEETQYF
14,-,TRBJ2-3,TRBV27,-,TGTGCCAGCAGTGTACAGGGAGGGTTGGATACGCAGTATTTT,CASSVQGGLDTQYF
15,few,TRBJ2-2,TRBV30,-,TGTGCCTGGAGATGGTATACCGGTAACACCGGGGAGCTGTTTTTT,CAWRWYTGNTGELFF
16,-,TRBJ1-6,TRBV28,TRBD1,TGTGCCAGCAGTGTACCCCGGACAGGGGATAATTCACCCCTCCACTTT,CASSVPRTGDNSPLHF
15,few,TRBJ2-7,TRBV10-3,-,TGTGCCATCAGTGGGCCGCCAGAGCGGACCTACGAGCAGTACTTC,CAISGPPERTYEQYF